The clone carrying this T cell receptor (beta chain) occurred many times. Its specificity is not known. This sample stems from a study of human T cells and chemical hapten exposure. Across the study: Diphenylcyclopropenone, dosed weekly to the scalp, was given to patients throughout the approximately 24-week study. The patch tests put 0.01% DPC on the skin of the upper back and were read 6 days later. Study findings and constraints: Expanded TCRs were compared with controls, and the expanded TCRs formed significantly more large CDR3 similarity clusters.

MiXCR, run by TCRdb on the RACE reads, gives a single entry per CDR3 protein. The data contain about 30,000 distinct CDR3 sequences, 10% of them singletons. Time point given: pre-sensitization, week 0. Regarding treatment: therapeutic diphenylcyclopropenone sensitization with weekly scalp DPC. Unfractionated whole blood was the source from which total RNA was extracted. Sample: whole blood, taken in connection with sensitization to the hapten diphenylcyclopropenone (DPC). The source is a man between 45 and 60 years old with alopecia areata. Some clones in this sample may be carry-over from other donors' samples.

The chain's CDR3 is CASSHRGHTEAFF. CDR3 coding DNA: TGTGCCAGCTCTCACAGGGGACACACTGAAGCTTTCTTT. This chain uses TRBV3-1 with TRBJ1-1, with 7 bases that match TRBD1. Germline V gene sequence: CDR1 LGHDT, CDR2 YNNKEL (reference sequence). CDR3 size: 13 residues. The junction had 6 bases not matched to a gene; V was cut back by 8 bases and J by 3 bases.